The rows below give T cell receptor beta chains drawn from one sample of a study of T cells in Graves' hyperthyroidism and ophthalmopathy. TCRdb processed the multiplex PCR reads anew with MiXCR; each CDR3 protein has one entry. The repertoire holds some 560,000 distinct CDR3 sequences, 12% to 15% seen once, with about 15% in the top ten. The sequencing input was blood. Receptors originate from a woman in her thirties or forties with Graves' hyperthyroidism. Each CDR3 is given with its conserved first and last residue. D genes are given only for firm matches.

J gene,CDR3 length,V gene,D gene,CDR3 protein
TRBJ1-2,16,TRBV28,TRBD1,CASSSPGTGLNYGYTF
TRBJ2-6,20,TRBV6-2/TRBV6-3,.,CASGRTTGGGRSSGANVLTF
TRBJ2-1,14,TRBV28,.,CASTPPILGNEQFF
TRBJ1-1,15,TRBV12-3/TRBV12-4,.,CASSFRTVKNTEAFF
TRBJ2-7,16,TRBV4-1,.,CASSQLLAGPRPEQYF
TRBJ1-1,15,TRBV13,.,CASSLGHRKNTEAFF
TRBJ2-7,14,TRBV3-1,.,CASSQAGGTYEQYF
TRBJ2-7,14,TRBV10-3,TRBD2,CAISAEGGPKEQYF
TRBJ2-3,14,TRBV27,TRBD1,CASRRQGAPDTQYF
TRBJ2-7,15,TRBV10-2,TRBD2,CASSGPGTSSYEQYF
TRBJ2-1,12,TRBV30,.,CAWLKAAPEQFF
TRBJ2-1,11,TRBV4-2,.,CASSLILDQFF
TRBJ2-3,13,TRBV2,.,CASSSRPSDTQYF
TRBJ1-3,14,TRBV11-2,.,CASREGRAGNTIYF
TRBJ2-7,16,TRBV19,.,CASSIRKRDRPYEQYF
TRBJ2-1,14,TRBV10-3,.,CAISVRLENNEQFF
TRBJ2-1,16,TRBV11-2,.,CASSLDLWQSYNEQFF
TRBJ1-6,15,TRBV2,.,CASSPGASYNSPLHF
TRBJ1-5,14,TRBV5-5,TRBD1,CASNSGTDNQPQHF
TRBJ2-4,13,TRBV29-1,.,CSPPSELGYIQYF
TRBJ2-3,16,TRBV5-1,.,CASSWATGSSTDTQYF
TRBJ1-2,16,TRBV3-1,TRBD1,CASSPGTGPPSYGYTF
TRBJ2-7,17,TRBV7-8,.,CASSLGPWQGNSYEQYF
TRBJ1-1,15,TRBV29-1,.,CSVVKGGKGGIEAFF
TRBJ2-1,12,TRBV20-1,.,CSARDLDLEQFF
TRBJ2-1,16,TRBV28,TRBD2,CASSSPSAGAGNEQFF